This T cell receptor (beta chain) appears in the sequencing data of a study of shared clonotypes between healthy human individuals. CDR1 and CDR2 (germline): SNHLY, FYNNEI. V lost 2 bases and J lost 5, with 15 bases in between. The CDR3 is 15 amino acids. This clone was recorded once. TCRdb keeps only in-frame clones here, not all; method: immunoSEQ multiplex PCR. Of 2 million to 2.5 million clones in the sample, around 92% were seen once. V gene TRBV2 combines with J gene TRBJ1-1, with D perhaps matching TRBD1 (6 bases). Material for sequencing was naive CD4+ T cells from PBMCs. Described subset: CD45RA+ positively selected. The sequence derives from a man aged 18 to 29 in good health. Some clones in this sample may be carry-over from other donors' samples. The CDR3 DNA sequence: TGTGCCAGCAGTGAAATCTTAGGGGGAGTGACTGAAGCTTTCTTT. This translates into CASSEILGGVTEAFF.